This section outlines one T cell receptor beta chain sequence together with its context. As originally analysed: Amplification of reference gene primers was used by the study to estimate nucleated cell counts. Measured with immunoSEQ multiplex PCR; TCRdb has only the in-frame clones, and not every one. The DNA gave D and trimming, while V, J and clone size come from that table. The repertoire consists of under 200,000 clones, with 70% to 90% occurring once and the leading ten covering around 0.5%. The CDR3 is 15 amino acids. The germline V gene has CDR1 SGHRS and CDR2 YFSETQ. The germline V and J ends were trimmed by 0 bases and 2 bases, with 12 bases remaining between them. Those enrolled in Seattle joined during active infection and were followed longitudinally afterward. The data belong to a study of blood T cell repertoires in COVID-19.

The sample comprised peripheral blood. This clonotype was obtained from a man aged 60 to 69 with COVID-19, enrolled during active disease. The rearrangement joins TRBV5-1 to TRBJ2-7; D may be TRBD2 (5 bases). In DNA form, the CDR3 reads TGCGCCAGCAGCTTGGATCGGGGTACCGCCTACGAGCAGTACTTC. It codes for CASSLDRGTAYEQYF.